This T cell receptor beta chain was identified during a study of tumor and adjacent non-tumor tissue in lung cancer. Whole-study findings and limits: Significantly higher TCR diversity was found in tumor than normal lung. Higher tumor TCR diversity was associated with shorter survival.

CDR3 length: 11 amino acids. From germline, CDR1 is SEHNR and CDR2 FQNEAQ (reference sequence). The template was RNA from unsorted bulk tissue. This clonotype was picked up a small number of times. The antigen is undetermined. Sequence at one end of the junction differs from germline and may be a read error. TCRbeta libraries were built with three rounds of nested PCR, modified from ARM-PCR. TCRdb used MiXCR to reprocess the multiplex PCR reads, holding one entry per CDR3 protein. The sample has about 76,000 distinct CDR3 sequences; about two thirds are singletons. The chain combines TRBV7-9 with TRBJ2-7; no reliable D call. The sequence was collected from a woman aged 70-85 years with non-small cell lung cancer. The sequencing input was lung tumor tissue. The CDR3 DNA sequence: TGTGCCAGCAGCGTCTCCTGCGAGCAGTACTTC. Its protein product is CASSVSCEQYF.